This TCR beta chain was sequenced in a study of blood T cells in healthy people across ages. CDR1 is SGHTA, CDR2 FQGTGA, per germline. Trimming took 3 bases from V and 4 from J, leaving 9 bases between them. The CDR3 length is 13 residues. PCR was performed a second time for about 7 to 11 cycles using a sample-barcoded 5' primer and a J-beta primer mix. TCRdb fed the 5' RACE reads into MiXCR, producing one record per CDR3 protein. This sample has 750,000 to 950,000 distinct CDR3 sequences, with about 27% found just once. The data were also submitted as part of a second study, on T cells of mothers and their children.

Material for sequencing was blood. This rearrangement joins TRBV7-3 to TRBJ2-5; no clear D gene. This clonotype originated in a woman in her 40s in good health. The CDR3 here is CASSFRDGETQYF. DNA for the CDR3: TGTGCCAGCAGCTTTAGGGATGGAGAGACCCAGTACTTC.